This T cell receptor beta chain originates from a study of cytotoxic CD8 clonotypes in ibrutinib-treated CLL. The ends were cut back, 4 bases at V and 0 bases at J, with 17 bases in the middle. Germline V gives CDR1 SGHRS, CDR2 YFSETQ. The CDR3 is 16 amino acids. Clones were read by immunoSEQ multiplex PCR, and TCRdb kept only the in-frame ones, dropping some. The sample lists some 300,000 clones; almost 80% were seen once. This TCR came from a human donor with chronic lymphocytic leukemia. The J gene is TRBJ2-7, the V gene TRBV5-1; perhaps D is TRBD1 or TRBD2 (6 bases each). The sample consisted of PBMCs, taken before ibrutinib treatment. In DNA form, the CDR3 reads TGCGCCAGCAGCCCGGGGGCCGGGAGTGGCTCCTACGAGCAGTACTTC. Encoded protein: CASSPGAGSGSYEQYF.